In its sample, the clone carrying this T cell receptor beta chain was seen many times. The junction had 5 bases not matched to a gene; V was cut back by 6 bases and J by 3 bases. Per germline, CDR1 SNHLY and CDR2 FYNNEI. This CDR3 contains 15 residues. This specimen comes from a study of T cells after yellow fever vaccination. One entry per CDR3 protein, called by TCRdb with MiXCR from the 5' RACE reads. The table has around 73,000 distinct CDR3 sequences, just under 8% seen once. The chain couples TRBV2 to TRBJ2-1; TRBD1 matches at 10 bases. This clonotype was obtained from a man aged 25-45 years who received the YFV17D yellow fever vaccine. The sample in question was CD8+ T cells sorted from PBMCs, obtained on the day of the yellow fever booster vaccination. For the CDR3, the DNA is TGTGCCAGCAGCGACCGGGACAGGGGCTACAATGAGCAGTTCTTC. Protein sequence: CASSDRDRGYNEQFF.